This note documents a single TCR beta chain sequence. Its specificity is unknown. This sample was taken from a study of PD-1 blockade in classical Hodgkin lymphoma. Study results and limitations: Underlying causes for the observed repertoire differences were not defined, possibly disease activity or prior therapy. When set against healthy donors, newly diagnosed patients were reported to show lower baseline TCR diversity.

All patients experienced relapse after autologous stem cell transplantation, and brentuximab vedotin exposure was variable. This table comes from immunoSEQ multiplex PCR, and its TCRdb copy is limited to in-frame clones, with some not included. The sample lists about 6,800 clones; less than 80% were seen once. The trim removed 0 bases at V and 2 bases at J, leaving 1 base unmatched. Germline V gives CDR1 SGHRS, CDR2 YFSETQ. The CDR3 has 14 residues. This receptor was obtained from a human donor with classical Hodgkin lymphoma. This material consisted of peripheral blood mononuclear cells (PBMCs), taken before the second cycle of nivolumab. V usage is TRBV5-1 and J usage is TRBJ2-7; 8 bases are a match to TRBD2. The DNA for the CDR3 is TGCGCCAGCAGCTTGGTAGCGGGAACCTACGAGCAGTACTTC. Protein: CASSLVAGTYEQYF.